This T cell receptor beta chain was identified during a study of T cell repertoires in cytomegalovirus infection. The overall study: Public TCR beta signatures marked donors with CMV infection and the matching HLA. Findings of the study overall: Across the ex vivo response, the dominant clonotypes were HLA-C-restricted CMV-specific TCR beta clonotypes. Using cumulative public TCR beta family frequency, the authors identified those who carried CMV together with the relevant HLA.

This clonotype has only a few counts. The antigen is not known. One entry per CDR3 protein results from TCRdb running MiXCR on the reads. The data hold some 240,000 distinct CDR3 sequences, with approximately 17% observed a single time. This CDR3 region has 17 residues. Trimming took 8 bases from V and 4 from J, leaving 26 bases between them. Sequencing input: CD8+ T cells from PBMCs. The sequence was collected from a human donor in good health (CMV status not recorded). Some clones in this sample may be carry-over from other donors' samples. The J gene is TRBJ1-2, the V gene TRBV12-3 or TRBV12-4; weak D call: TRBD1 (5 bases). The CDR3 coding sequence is TGTGCCAGCGGGGGGGTGAGAACCGGGACCAACACCTATGGCTACACCTTC. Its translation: CASGGVRTGTNTYGYTF.